This T cell receptor (beta chain) emerged from a study of CD8 T cell repertoires and HIV-1 epitope variants. Comments on this clone: Its matching antigen is unknown.

The method was immunoSEQ multiplex PCR; TCRdb's version includes in-frame clones alone and lacks a portion of them. The table shows roughly 5,400 clones, with more than 65% occurring only once. V lost 5 bases to trimming and J lost 5 bases, with 9 bases between them. The CDR3 has 12 residues. Germline CDR1 and CDR2: MDHEN and SYDVKM. The chain has TRBV28 and TRBJ2-5; maybe TRBD2 (6 bases). The sequence was obtained from a male donor with HIV. The sequencing input was cultured CD8+ T cells derived from PBMCs. The CDR3 sequence is CASSAAGETQYF. In nucleotides, the CDR3 is TGTGCCAGCAGTGCAGCGGGTGAGACCCAGTACTTC.